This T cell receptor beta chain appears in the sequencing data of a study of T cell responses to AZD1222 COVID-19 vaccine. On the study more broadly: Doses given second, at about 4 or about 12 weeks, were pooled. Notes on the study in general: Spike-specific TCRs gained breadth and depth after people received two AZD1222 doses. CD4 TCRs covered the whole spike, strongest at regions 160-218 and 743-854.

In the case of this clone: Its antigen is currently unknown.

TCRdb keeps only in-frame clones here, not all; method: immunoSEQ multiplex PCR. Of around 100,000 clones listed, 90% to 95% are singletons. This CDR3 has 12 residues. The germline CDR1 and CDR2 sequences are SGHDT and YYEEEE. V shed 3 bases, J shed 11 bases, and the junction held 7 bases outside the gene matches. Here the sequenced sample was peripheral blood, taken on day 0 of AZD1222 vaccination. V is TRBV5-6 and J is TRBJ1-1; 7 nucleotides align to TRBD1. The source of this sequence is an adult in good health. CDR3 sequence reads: CASSWGQSGAFF. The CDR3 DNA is TGTGCCAGCAGCTGGGGACAGAGTGGTGCTTTCTTT.